The 15 T cell receptor beta chains below were found in one sample sequenced in a study of cytomegalovirus exposure and HLA in healthy donors. In the PCR, 60 Vbeta and 13 Jbeta primers were used. Sequencing was performed with immunoSEQ multiplex PCR; in TCRdb, only in-frame clones are kept and a portion is missing. This listing includes 75,000 to 95,000 clones. Sequenced material: PBMCs. These receptors were obtained from a woman aged 55-69 years in good health and CMV-seronegative.

This sequence joins TRBV11-3 and TRBJ2-3; no firm D call. V shed 0 bases and J shed 6 bases, with 13 bases lying between them. The CDR3 consists of 15 residues. Germline V gene sequence: CDR1 SGHNT, CDR2 YENEEA. The CDR3 region has the DNA TGTGCCAGCAGCTTAGATGGGCCTGGTAGGGATACGCAGTATTTT. This gives the protein CASSLDGPGRDTQYF.

V and J are TRBV6-1 and TRBJ1-5; D gene unclear. This CDR3 is 13 amino acids long. Trimming stripped 6 bases from V and 0 bases from J, with 6 bases between. Germline V gene lookup returns CDR1 MNHNS and CDR2 SASEGT. CDR3 amino acids: CASRSNSNQPQHF. In nucleotides, the CDR3 is TGTGCCAGCAGGAGCAATAGCAATCAGCCCCAGCATTTT.

Comment on this clone: Given the absence of the conserved phenylalanine or tryptophan at the CDR3 end, a read error is likely. The DNA is omitted, as the CDR3 cannot be located on it reliably, and the CDR3 follows TCRdb's listing. This chain uses TRBV9 with TRBJ1-3; the table's TRBD1 call for D was not verified on the DNA. Germline loops: CDR1 SGDLS, CDR2 YYNGEE. The CDR3 spans 11 residues, counting both ends. CDR3 sequence reads: CASSEPGQWIN.

J is TRBJ2-2 and V is TRBV9; TRBD1 might be the D (6 bases). Trimming removed 0 bases from V and 2 bases from J, with 11 bases in between. CDR1 is SGDLS, CDR2 YYNGEE, per germline. CDR3 length: 16 amino acids. CDR3 in amino acids: CASSVGQGSNTGELFF. CDR3 nucleotide sequence: TGTGCCAGCAGCGTAGGGCAGGGGAGTAACACCGGGGAGCTGTTTTTT. The full variable domain, in which reference TRBV9 and TRBJ2-2 provide the parts outside the CDR3, is DSGVTQTPKHLITATGQRVTLRCSPRSGDLSVYWYQQSLDQGLQFLIQYYNGEERAKGNILERFSAQQFPDLHSELNLSSLELGDSALYFCASSVGQGSNTGELFFGEGSRLTVL.

The chain links TRBV27 to TRBJ2-2; TRBD1 matches 7 bases. Trimming cost V 7 bases and J 3 bases; bases outside gene matches: 5. Germline values: CDR1 MNHEY, CDR2 SMNVEV (reference sequence). The CDR3 loop spans 14 amino acids. This CDR3 reads CASTTGTDTGELFF. CDR3 bases: TGTGCCAGCACCACCGGGACAGACACCGGGGAGCTGTTTTTT.

This chain links TRBV18 with TRBJ2-1; possibly TRBD2 for D (5 bases). The germline V and J ends were trimmed by 5 bases and 0 bases, with 14 bases remaining between them. Germline assignment: CDR1 KGHSH and CDR2 LQKENI. This CDR3 is 16 amino acids long. The CDR3 sequence: CASSSVVSDSYNEQFF. In nucleotides, the CDR3 is TGTGCCAGCTCATCCGTTGTTAGCGACTCCTACAATGAGCAGTTCTTC.

V and J are TRBV29-1 and TRBJ2-7, with 13 bases aligning to TRBD2. The junction had 19 bases not matched to a gene; V was cut back by 7 bases and J by 4 bases. The germline gives CDR1 SQVTM, CDR2 ANQGSEA. This CDR3 has 18 residues. The CDR3 DNA follows: TGCAGCGCTTGGGACCTTAGAGGACTAGCGGGAGAAGGGTACGAGCAGTACTTC. It is translated as CSAWDLRGLAGEGYEQYF.

J is TRBJ1-1 and V is TRBV6-1; TRBD1 matches 12 bases. The CDR3 contains 16 residues. V was pared by 1 base and J by 6 bases, with 6 bases of the junction left unmatched. CDR1 is MNHNS, CDR2 SASEGT, per germline. CDR3 region: CASSEEGQGAGPEAFF. CDR3 coding DNA: TGTGCCAGCAGTGAAGAGGGACAGGGGGCAGGGCCTGAAGCTTTCTTT.

This rearrangement joins TRBV5-1 to TRBJ1-4; 10 nucleotides match TRBD1. CDR3 length equals 16 residues. V dropped 3 bases and J dropped 4; count of bases not matched to a gene: 6. CDR1 SGHRS and CDR2 YFSETQ come from the germline V gene. CDR3 protein: CASSSGQGGINEKLFF. The CDR3 region has the DNA TGCGCCAGCAGCTCTGGACAGGGGGGGATTAATGAAAAACTGTTTTTT.

The chain couples TRBV7-2 to TRBJ2-7, with D tentatively TRBD1 (5 bases). Germline assignment: CDR1 SGHTA and CDR2 FQGNSA. V lost 6 bases and J 2 bases, leaving 8 bases between the germline ends. The CDR3 loop spans 12 amino acids. The CDR3 spells CASSKGTYEQYF. The CDR3 coding sequence is TGTGCCAGCAGTAAGGGGACCTACGAGCAGTACTTC.

This chain links TRBV28 with TRBJ2-5; 11 bases are shared with TRBD1. The germline V gene encodes CDR1 MDHEN and CDR2 SYDVKM. J was trimmed by 4 bases and V by 6 bases; bases with no gene match: 7. CDR3 length: 15 amino acids. The DNA of the CDR3 is TGTGCCAGCAGGACCGGACAGGGGGCAAGAGAGACCCAGTACTTC. The encoded protein is CASRTGQGARETQYF.

V usage is TRBV5-1 and J usage is TRBJ2-5; TRBD2 might be the D (6 bases). V was clipped by 2 bases and J by 3 bases, with 17 bases between them. CDR3 size: 16 residues. Per the germline V gene, CDR1 is SGHRS and CDR2 is YFSETQ. CDR3 coding DNA: TGCGCCAGCAGCTTCGGGCGGGCCGGAGGGGAAGAGACCCAGTACTTC. Translation: CASSFGRAGGEETQYF.

The genes are TRBV28 and TRBJ1-1, with D tentatively TRBD1 (6 bases). CDR1 MDHEN and CDR2 SYDVKM come from the germline V gene. This CDR3 comprises 11 residues. V lost 7 bases to trimming and J lost 7 bases, with 10 bases between them. CDR3 loop: CASTQGHEAFF. DNA for the CDR3: TGTGCCAGCACTCAGGGGCATGAAGCTTTCTTT.

The chain joins TRBV20-1 to TRBJ2-3; D is undetermined. There are 11 residues in the CDR3. Germline CDR1 DFQATT, CDR2 SNEGSKA (reference sequence). V lost 1 base to trimming and J lost 6 bases, with 5 bases between them. The CDR3 nucleotides read TGCAGTGCTAGAGGGCCTGATACGCAGTATTTT. This sequence encodes CSARGPDTQYF.

The chain joins TRBV4-3 to TRBJ2-1; D possibly corresponds to TRBD1 (5 bases). Germline V gene lookup returns CDR1 LGHNA and CDR2 YSLEER. CDR3 length: 15 residues. The V gene lost 0 bases and the J gene lost 7 bases, with 13 bases spanning the gap. The CDR3 nucleotides read TGCGCCAGCAGCCAAGAATTTCAGGGTTGGAATGAGCAGTTCTTC. This encodes CASSQEFQGWNEQFF.